The 26 T cell receptor beta chains below all came from one sample that was sequenced in a study of blood T cell repertoires in COVID-19. The assay was immunoSEQ multiplex PCR, and TCRdb's table has in-frame clones only and misses some. The sample holds some 200,000 clones; around 90% are singletons and the top ten take roughly 1.5%. Source material: peripheral blood. These receptors were collected from a man aged 18 to 29 with active or convalescent COVID-19.

The DNA of the CDR3 is TGTGCCAGCAGCAATCAGGGGGGCACTGAAGCTTTCTTT. Protein sequence: CASSNQGGTEAFF. The rearrangement uses TRBV5-4 and TRBJ1-1; 7 bases line up with TRBD1. The CDR3 consists of 13 residues. Trimming at V came to 4 bases and at J to 4 bases, leaving 4 bases not matched to a gene. Germline-derived CDR1 and CDR2 are SGHNT and YYREEE (reference sequence).

In its sample, this clone was seen once. This rearrangement joins TRBV5-4 to TRBJ2-2, with D hard to call. Deletions cut 4 bases from V and 8 bases from J, with 15 bases between. CDR1 is SGHNT, CDR2 YYREEE, per germline (reference sequence). The CDR3 is 14 residues long. The CDR3: CASSPGQRAGELFF. As DNA, the CDR3 is TGTGCCAGCAGCCCCGGTCAGCGAGCAGGGGAGCTGTTTTTT.

The CDR3 coding sequence is TGTGCCAGCAGTTTATCGACTAGCCGTGTGGATACGCAGTATTTT. It specifies CASSLSTSRVDTQYF. The V call is TRBV27, the J call TRBJ2-3, with TRBD2 matching 7 bases. The CDR3 has 15 amino acids. Trimming took 0 bases from V and 6 from J; bases not matched to a gene: 6. Germline loops: CDR1 MNHEY, CDR2 SMNVEV (reference sequence).

This clone has a handful of counts. This chain joins TRBV27 and TRBJ1-6; no clear D gene. The CDR3 consists of 16 residues. V lost 0 bases, J lost 8 bases, and 14 bases lay in between. Germline V gene data show CDR1 as MNHEY and CDR2 as SMNVEV (reference sequence). CDR3 coding DNA: TGTGCCAGCAGTTTATCGATGAGGGTTCGAGATTCACCCCTCCACTTT. This encodes CASSLSMRVRDSPLHF.

The rearrangement links TRBV7-9 to TRBJ2-1, with D maybe TRBD2 (5 bases). Per the germline V gene, CDR1 is SEHNR and CDR2 is FQNEAQ (reference sequence). Trimming took off 5 bases at V and 9 bases at J, with 8 bases between the two ends. This CDR3 has 11 amino acids. The CDR3 sequence is CASSLGVEQFF. DNA of the CDR3: TGTGCCAGCAGCCTCGGGGTTGAGCAGTTCTTC.

This sequence joins TRBV6-5 and TRBJ2-7; 7 bases are a match to TRBD2. The CDR3 is 14 residues long. Germline V CDR1 and CDR2: MNHEY, SVGAGI. V shed 7 bases, J shed 2 bases, and the junction held 8 bases outside the gene matches. The CDR3 DNA reads as TGTGCCAGCACCAAAGCGGGACTCCCCTACGAGCAGTACTTC. The encoded protein is CASTKAGLPYEQYF.

This clone was counted once. V and J are TRBV3-1 (or the pseudogene TRBV3-2) and TRBJ1-5; D perhaps matches TRBD1 (5 bases). Per germline, CDR1 LGHDT and CDR2 YNNKEL (reference sequence). Trimming pared 0 bases from V and 2 bases from J, leaving 14 bases between. CDR3 length: 17 residues. As DNA, the CDR3 is TGTGCCAGCAGCCAAGAATTTGGGGCGATCGGCAATCAGCCCCAGCATTTT. Encoded protein: CASSQEFGAIGNQPQHF.

V usage is TRBV6-5 and J usage is TRBJ1-3, with 8 bases lining up with TRBD1. The CDR3 loop spans 14 amino acids. Germline values: CDR1 MNHEY, CDR2 SVGAGI. The junction had 6 bases not matched to a gene; V was cut back by 8 bases and J by 3 bases. CDR3 in amino acids: CASGDRSFGNTIYF. The CDR3 nucleotides read TGTGCCAGCGGGGACAGGTCTTTTGGAAACACCATATATTTT.

This clone came up a few times. The genes are TRBV27 and TRBJ1-6; possible D gene TRBD1, 5 bases. There are 14 residues in the CDR3. V lost 3 bases to trimming and J lost 5 bases, with 8 bases between them. Germline V gene sequence: CDR1 MNHEY, CDR2 SMNVEV (reference sequence). The DNA of the CDR3 is TGTGCCAGCAGTTTTGGGGGGGATAATTCACCCCTCCACTTT. This sequence encodes CASSFGGDNSPLHF.

The genes are TRBV28 and TRBJ1-2, with D possibly matching TRBD1 (6 bases). The CDR3 spans 16 residues. The germline V gene has CDR1 MDHEN and CDR2 SYDVKM. Trimming shortened V by 3 bases and J by 5 bases, and 19 bases separated the two germline ends. The CDR3: CASSFAGRQGTYGYTF. The DNA for the CDR3 is TGTGCCAGCAGTTTCGCCGGGCGGCAGGGGACATATGGCTACACCTTC.

CDR3 nucleotides: TGTGCCAGCAGTCTAGTCAGCTATGGCTACACCTTC. Translation gives CASSLVSYGYTF. This sequence joins TRBV28 and TRBJ1-2, with D unclear. The germline V gene encodes CDR1 MDHEN and CDR2 SYDVKM. V was shortened by 5 bases and J by 4 bases, with 8 bases between the two germline ends. The CDR3 is 12 residues long.

V usage is TRBV29-1 and J usage is TRBJ1-2; D gene ambiguous. From germline, CDR1 is SQVTM and CDR2 ANQGSEA. This CDR3 comprises 13 residues. V lost 5 bases to trimming and J lost 3 bases, with 13 bases between them. CDR3: CSVPFRVDYGYTF. The DNA of the CDR3 is TGCAGCGTTCCCTTTAGAGTGGACTATGGCTACACCTTC.

The V call is TRBV20-1, the J call TRBJ1-1; D ambiguous. The CDR3 totals 10 residues. Germline CDR1 and CDR2: DFQATT and SNEGSKA (reference sequence). CDR3 protein: CSGSSTEAFF. Here the CDR3 DNA reads TGCAGCGGTAGCAGCACTGAAGCTTTCTTT.

This chain links TRBV2 with TRBJ2-5; D is unclear. Per the germline V gene, CDR1 is SNHLY and CDR2 is FYNNEI. The CDR3 runs 13 residues. Trimming took 7 bases from V and 4 from J, leaving 13 bases between them. The CDR3 DNA sequence: TGTGCCAGCACTATGAGCCCCGGAGAGACCCAGTACTTC. Amino acids: CASTMSPGETQYF. Looking up the rest from reference TRBV2 and TRBJ2-5 gives the full variable domain: EPEVTQTPSHQVTQMGQEVILRCVPISNHLYFYWYRQILGQKVEFLVSFYNNEISEKSEIFDDQFSVERPDGSNFTLKIRSTKLEDSAMYFCASTMSPGETQYFGPGTRLLVL.

The CDR3 is CASSLSRLTGANEKLFF. The CDR3 bases are TGTGCCAGCTCTCTTTCCCGATTAACAGGGGCTAATGAAAAACTGTTTTTT. The chain has TRBV18 and TRBJ1-4, with 7 bases lining up with TRBD1. V shed 6 bases and J 3 bases; nucleotides not matched to a gene: 13. The CDR3 contains 17 residues. Germline lookup yields CDR1 KGHSH and CDR2 LQKENI.

The V gene is TRBV30, the J gene TRBJ2-3, with 7 bases that match TRBD1. The germline CDR1 and CDR2 sequences are GTSNPN and SVGIG (reference sequence). Trimming cost V 5 bases and J 6 bases; bases outside gene matches: 8. The CDR3 has 13 amino acids. The CDR3 sequence: CAWEVQGTDTQYF. The CDR3 DNA reads TGTGCCTGGGAAGTACAGGGGACCGATACGCAGTATTTT. Complete variable domain (other parts from reference TRBV30 and TRBJ2-3): SQTIHQWPATLVQPVGSPLSLECTVEGTSNPNLYWYRQAAGRGLQLLFYSVGIGQISSEVPQNLSASRPQDRQFILSSKKLLLSDSGFYLCAWEVQGTDTQYFGPGTRLTVL.

Only a few counts were recorded for this clone. CDR3 region: CASSVAGFLTGANVLTF. CDR3 sequence (DNA): TGTGCCAGCAGCGTAGCTGGTTTTCTAACTGGGGCCAACGTCCTGACTTTC. This chain links TRBV9 with TRBJ2-6; D is uncertain. The CDR3 extends over 17 amino acids. CDR1 and CDR2 from the germline V gene are SGDLS and YYNGEE. V dropped 0 bases and J dropped 2 bases, with 12 bases sitting between them.

This chain connects TRBV27 to TRBJ2-6; 9 nucleotides match TRBD1. This CDR3 contains 16 residues. Germline CDR1 reads MNHEY; CDR2 reads SMNVEV (reference sequence). V trimming: 6 bases; J trimming: 3 bases; junction bases outside the gene matches: 6. The CDR3 nucleotides are TGTGCCAGCAGCCGGGACAGGGTCGATGGGGCCAACGTCCTGACTTTC. It yields the protein CASSRDRVDGANVLTF.

The rearrangement uses TRBV6-5 and TRBJ2-7; perhaps TRBD2 as D (5 bases). Trimming left V 5 bases short and J 0 bases short, with 11 bases between. This CDR3 is 14 amino acids long. CDR1 and CDR2 from the germline V gene are MNHEY and SVGAGI. In DNA form, the CDR3 reads TGTGCCAGCAGTAGTACTAGAATCTCCTACGAGCAGTACTTC. Its translation: CASSSTRISYEQYF.

The V call is TRBV15, the J call TRBJ1-3; possible D gene TRBD1, 5 bases. This CDR3 comprises 18 residues. From germline, CDR1 is LNHNV and CDR2 YYDKDF (reference sequence). V was shortened by 4 bases and J by 6 bases, with 25 bases between the two germline ends. CDR3 DNA: TGTGCCACCAGCACTGCTGGGGACTTTCTGACTGACGAAAACACCATATATTTT. Amino acids: CATSTAGDFLTDENTIYF. Based on the CDR3 plus reference TRBV15 and TRBJ1-3, the full variable domain is DAMVIQNPRYQVTQFGKPVTLSCSQTLNHNVMYWYQQKSSQAPKLLFHYYDKDFNNEADTPDNFQSRRPNTSFCFLDIRSPGLGDTAMYLCATSTAGDFLTDENTIYFGEGSWLTVV.

This clone was counted once. The gene calls are TRBV3-1 (or the pseudogene TRBV3-2) and TRBJ2-7; 7 nucleotides align to TRBD2. After removal of 0 bases from V and 11 bases from J, the junction contained 16 bases not matched to a gene. CDR1 LGHDT and CDR2 YNNKEL come from the germline V gene (reference sequence). The CDR3 runs 16 residues. CDR3 DNA sequence: TGTGCCAGCAGCCAAGATTTTTGGAGGGCTAGCGGAGACGAGTACTTC. Translated, it gives CASSQDFWRASGDEYF.

CDR3 sequence reads: CASSPRTGPGTEAFF. As DNA, the CDR3 is TGTGCCAGCAGCCCCCGGACAGGGCCGGGCACTGAAGCTTTCTTT. This rearrangement joins TRBV9 to TRBJ1-1; TRBD1 agrees at 8 bases. There are 15 residues in the CDR3. Germline CDR1 and CDR2: SGDLS and YYNGEE. V was pared by 4 bases and J by 4 bases, with 9 bases of the junction left unmatched.

The chain uses TRBV7-2 and TRBJ2-1, with a tentative D call TRBD1 (6 bases). Germline-derived CDR1 and CDR2 are SGHTA and FQGNSA. V lost 2 bases to trimming and J lost 4 bases, with 12 bases between them. The length of the CDR3 is 15 residues. In DNA, the CDR3 is TGTGCCAGCAGCTTACCCCAGGGGCTTTACAATGAGCAGTTCTTC. It yields the protein CASSLPQGLYNEQFF.

The chain links TRBV9 to TRBJ2-7; 8 positions agree with TRBD1. The CDR3 spans 14 residues. Germline trimming cut 0 bases from V and 4 bases from J; bases unmatched to any gene: 3. Germline CDR1 and CDR2: SGDLS and YYNGEE. The chain's CDR3 is CASSVATGGYEQYF. The CDR3 nucleotides read TGTGCCAGCAGCGTAGCAACAGGGGGATACGAGCAGTACTTC.

The chain links TRBV11-2 to TRBJ1-2; 10 bases are shared with TRBD1. V lost 5 bases to trimming and J lost 3 bases; unmatched junction nucleotides: 18. CDR3 length: 19 residues. Germline CDR1 SGHAT, CDR2 FQNNGV. For the CDR3, the DNA is TGTGCCAGCAGCCATGGGGGTCGACAGGGGGCGCGGATCTACTATGGCTACACCTTC. Translation gives CASSHGGRQGARIYYGYTF.

The chain combines TRBV5-1 with TRBJ2-7, with no clear D. The CDR3 consists of 15 residues. Germline CDR1 and CDR2: SGHRS and YFSETQ. V was shortened by 4 bases and J by 2 bases, with 16 bases between the two germline ends. This chain's CDR3 is CASSLDFREPYEQYF. DNA for the CDR3: TGCGCCAGCAGCCTGGATTTTCGAGAGCCCTACGAGCAGTACTTC. The full variable domain, completed using reference TRBV5-1 and TRBJ2-7, is KAGVTQTPRYLIKTRGQQVTLSCSPISGHRSVSWYQQTPGQGLQFLFEYFSETQRNKGNFPGRFSGRQFSNSRSEMNVSTLELGDSALYLCASSLDFREPYEQYFGPGTRLTVT.